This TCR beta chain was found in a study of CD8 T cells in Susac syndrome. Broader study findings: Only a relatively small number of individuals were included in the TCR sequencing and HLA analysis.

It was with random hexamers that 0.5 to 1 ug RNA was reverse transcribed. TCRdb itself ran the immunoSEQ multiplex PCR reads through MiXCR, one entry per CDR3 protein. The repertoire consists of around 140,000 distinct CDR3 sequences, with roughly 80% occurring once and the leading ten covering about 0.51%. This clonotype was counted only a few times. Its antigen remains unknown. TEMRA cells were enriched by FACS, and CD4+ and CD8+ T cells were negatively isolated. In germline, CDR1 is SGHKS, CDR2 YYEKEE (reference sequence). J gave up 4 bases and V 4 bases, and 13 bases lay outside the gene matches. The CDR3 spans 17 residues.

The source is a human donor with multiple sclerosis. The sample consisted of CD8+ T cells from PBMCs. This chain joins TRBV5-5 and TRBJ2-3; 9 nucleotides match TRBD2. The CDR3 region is CASSEGSAGGPSDTQYF. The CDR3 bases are TGTGCCAGCAGCGAGGGGTCGGCGGGAGGGCCTTCAGATACGCAGTATTTT.